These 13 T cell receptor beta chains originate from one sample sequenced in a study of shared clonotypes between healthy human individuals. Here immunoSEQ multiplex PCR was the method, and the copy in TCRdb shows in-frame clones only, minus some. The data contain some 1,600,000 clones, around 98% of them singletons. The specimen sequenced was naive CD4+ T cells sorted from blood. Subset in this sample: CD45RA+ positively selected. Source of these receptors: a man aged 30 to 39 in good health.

DNA of the CDR3: TGTGCCAGCAGCTCAGACCACTACGAGCAGTACTTC. It translates to CASSSDHYEQYF. J is TRBJ2-7 and V is TRBV7-9; D is undetermined. Germline V gene sequence: CDR1 SEHNR, CDR2 FQNEAQ (reference sequence). Trimming took 4 bases from V and 3 from J, leaving 7 bases between them. This CDR3 spans 12 amino acids.

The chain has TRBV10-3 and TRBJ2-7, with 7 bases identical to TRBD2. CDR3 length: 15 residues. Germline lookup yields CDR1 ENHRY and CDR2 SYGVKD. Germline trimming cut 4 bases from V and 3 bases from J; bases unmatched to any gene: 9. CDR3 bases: TGTGCCATCAGTGGAGAGCGGGGAGGGGTCTACGAGCAGTACTTC. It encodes CAISGERGGVYEQYF.

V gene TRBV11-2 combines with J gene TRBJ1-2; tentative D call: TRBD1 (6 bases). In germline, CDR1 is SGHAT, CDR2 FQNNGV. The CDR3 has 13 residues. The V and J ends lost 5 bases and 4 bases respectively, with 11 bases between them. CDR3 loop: CASSAGHSYGYTF. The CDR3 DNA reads TGTGCCAGCAGCGCGGGACACAGCTATGGCTACACCTTC.

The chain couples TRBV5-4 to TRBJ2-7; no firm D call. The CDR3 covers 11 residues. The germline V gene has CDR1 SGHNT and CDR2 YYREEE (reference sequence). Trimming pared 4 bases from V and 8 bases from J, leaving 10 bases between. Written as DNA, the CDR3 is TGTGCCAGCAGCCTTACTGATCAGCAGTACTTC. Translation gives CASSLTDQQYF.

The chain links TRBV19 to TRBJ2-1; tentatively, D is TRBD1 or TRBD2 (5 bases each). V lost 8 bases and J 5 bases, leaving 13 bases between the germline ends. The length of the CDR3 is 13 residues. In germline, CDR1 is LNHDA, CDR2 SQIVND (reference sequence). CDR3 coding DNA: TGTGCCAGTTCGATATGGGGGAACAATGAGCAGTTCTTC. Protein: CASSIWGNNEQFF.

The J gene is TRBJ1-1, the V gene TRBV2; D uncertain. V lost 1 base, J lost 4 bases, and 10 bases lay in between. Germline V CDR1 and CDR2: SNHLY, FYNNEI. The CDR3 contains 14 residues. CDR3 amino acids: CASSEGPVGTEAFF. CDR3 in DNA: TGTGCCAGCAGTGAAGGACCGGTGGGCACTGAAGCTTTCTTT.

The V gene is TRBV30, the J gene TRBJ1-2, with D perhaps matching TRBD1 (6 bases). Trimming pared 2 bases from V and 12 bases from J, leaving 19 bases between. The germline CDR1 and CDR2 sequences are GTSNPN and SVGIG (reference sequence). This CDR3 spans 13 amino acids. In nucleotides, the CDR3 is TGTGCCTGGAGTACAGGGAAACAAAATTCCGACACCTTC. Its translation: CAWSTGKQNSDTF.

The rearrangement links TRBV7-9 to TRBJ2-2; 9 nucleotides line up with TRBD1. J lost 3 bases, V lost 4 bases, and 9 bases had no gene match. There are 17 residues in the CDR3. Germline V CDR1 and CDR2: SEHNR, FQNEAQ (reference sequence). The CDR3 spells CASSSIKQGAYTGELFF. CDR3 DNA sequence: TGTGCCAGCAGCTCAATTAAACAGGGGGCGTACACCGGGGAGCTGTTTTTT.

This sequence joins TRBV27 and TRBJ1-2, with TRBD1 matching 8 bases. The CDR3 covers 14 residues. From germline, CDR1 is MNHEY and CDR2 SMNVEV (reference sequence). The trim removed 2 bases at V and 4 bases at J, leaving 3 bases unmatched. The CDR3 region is CASSLRTGSYGYTF. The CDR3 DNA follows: TGTGCCAGCAGTTTACGGACAGGGTCCTATGGCTACACCTTC.

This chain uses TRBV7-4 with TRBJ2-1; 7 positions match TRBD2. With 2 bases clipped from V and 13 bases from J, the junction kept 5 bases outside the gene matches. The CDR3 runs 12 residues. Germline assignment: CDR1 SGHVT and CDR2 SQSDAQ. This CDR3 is CASSLRREEQFF. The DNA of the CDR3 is TGTGCCAGCAGCTTACGCCGGGAGGAACAGTTCTTC.

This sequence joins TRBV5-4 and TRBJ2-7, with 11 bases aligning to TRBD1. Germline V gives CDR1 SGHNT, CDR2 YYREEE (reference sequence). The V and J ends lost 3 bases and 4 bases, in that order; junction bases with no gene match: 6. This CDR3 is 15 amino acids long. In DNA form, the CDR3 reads TGTGCCAGCAGCTCGGGACAGGGGGGTTCATACGAGCAGTACTTC. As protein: CASSSGQGGSYEQYF.

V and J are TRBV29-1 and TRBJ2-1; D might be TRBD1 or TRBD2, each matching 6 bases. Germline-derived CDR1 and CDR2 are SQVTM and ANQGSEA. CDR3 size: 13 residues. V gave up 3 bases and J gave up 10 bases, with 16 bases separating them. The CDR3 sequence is CSVDPGGLQEQFF. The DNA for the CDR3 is TGCAGCGTTGATCCCGGGGGCCTCCAAGAGCAGTTCTTC.

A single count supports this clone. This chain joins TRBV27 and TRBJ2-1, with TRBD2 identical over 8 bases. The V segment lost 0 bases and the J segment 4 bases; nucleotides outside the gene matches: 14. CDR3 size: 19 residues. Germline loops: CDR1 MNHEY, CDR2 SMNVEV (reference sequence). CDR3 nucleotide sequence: TGTGCCAGCAGTTTATCCTTCGCGGGAGGCCCCGTGGGGTACAATGAGCAGTTCTTC. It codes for CASSLSFAGGPVGYNEQFF.